The rows below give T cell receptor beta chains drawn from one sample of a study of cytomegalovirus exposure and HLA in healthy donors. Data came from immunoSEQ multiplex PCR; TCRdb stores just in-frame clones and leaves some out. The sample consists of some 170,000 clones, about 87% of them appearing once. The sequencing input was PBMCs. The receptor set was obtained from a woman aged 25 to 39 in good health and CMV-seronegative. Each CDR3 is given with its conserved first and last residue. D genes are given only for firm matches. Not all rows give a size; the values are once, few, many and, for expanded clones, a class.

J,V,size,D,DNA,CDR3
TRBJ2-5,TRBV7-6,NA,TRBD2,TGTGCCAGCACCAGGACTAGCCTCTACAACCAAGAGACCCAGTACTTC,CASTRTSLYNQETQYF
TRBJ1-5,TRBV15,NA,NA,TGTGCCACCAGCAGGGGGGGGGACCTTAACAATCAGCCCCAGCATTTT,CATSRGGDLNNQPQHF
TRBJ1-2,TRBV15,NA,TRBD1,TGTGCCACCAGCAGAGACCCTGTGTGGGGACAGTTTAACTATGGCTACACCTTC,CATSRDPVWGQFNYGYTF
TRBJ2-1,TRBV29-1,NA,NA,TGCAGCGTTGAATCCCCTGACAAGATCTCCTACAATGAGCAGTTCTTC,CSVESPDKISYNEQFF
TRBJ1-5,TRBV6-1,NA,NA,TGTGCCAGCAGACCGACAGTCACCAATCAGCCCCAGCATTTT,CASRPTVTNQPQHF
TRBJ2-3,TRBV19,once,NA,TGTGCCAGTAGGGATAGCTTGGATACGCAGTATTTT,CASRDSLDTQYF
TRBJ1-5,TRBV29-1,NA,NA,TGCAGCGTGACGGGGGACTCGGGTCAGCCCCAGCATTTT,CSVTGDSGQPQHF
TRBJ2-1,TRBV6-5,NA,TRBD2,TGTGCCAGCAGTTACTCTGCGGGGGGGTACAATGAGCAGTTCTTC,CASSYSAGGYNEQFF
TRBJ1-6,TRBV27,NA,NA,TGTGCCAGCAGGCCCTCTGGGGCCCCACCCCTCCACTTT,CASRPSGAPPLHF
TRBJ1-1,TRBV7-6,NA,NA,TGTGCCAGCAGCTCGGGACACGATAACACTGAAGCTTTCTTT,CASSSGHDNTEAFF
TRBJ1-2,TRBV18,NA,NA,TGTGCCAGCTCACTAACCAGGGAGGCGAACTATGGCTACACCTTC,CASSLTREANYGYTF
TRBJ2-7,TRBV5-6,NA,TRBD2,TGTGCCAGCAGCTTGGCAAAGGGACTAGCGGCCGAGCAGTACTTC,CASSLAKGLAAEQYF
TRBJ2-5,TRBV5-1,NA,NA,TGCGCCAGCAGCGCGACCGGAGGTCAAGAGACCCAGTACTTC,CASSATGGQETQYF
TRBJ1-4,TRBV11-2,NA,TRBD1,TGTGCCAGCAGCGGAAAACGGGACAGGGAGCGTGAAAAACTGTTTTTT,CASSGKRDREREKLFF
TRBJ1-5,TRBV30,NA,NA,TGTGCCTGGAGTGTAATGGGTTCCCGGGCCCAGCATTTT,CAWSVMGSRAQHF
TRBJ1-1,TRBV4-2,NA,NA,TGTGCCAGCAGCCAACCGGGACAAAACTCTGAAGCTTTCTTT,CASSQPGQNSEAFF
TRBJ2-5,TRBV7-2,NA,TRBD1,TGTGCCAGCAGCAAGACAGGGTTTCAAGAGACCCAGTACTTC,CASSKTGFQETQYF
TRBJ1-3,TRBV5-6,NA,TRBD1,TGTGCCAGCAGCTTGGGAATGACAGGGTTGTATACTGGAAACACCATATATTTT,CASSLGMTGLYTGNTIYF
TRBJ2-7,TRBV11-2,few,TRBD1,TGTGCCAGCAGCTTATCAACAGGGGGCTACGAGCAGTACTTC,CASSLSTGGYEQYF
TRBJ1-5,TRBV27,NA,NA,TGTGCCAGCAGTTACAGGATCAATCAGCCCCAGCATTTT,CASSYRINQPQHF
TRBJ2-3,TRBV10-3,NA,TRBD2,TGTGCCATCAGTGAGTTCCAGAGCGGGCGGGGGGATAGCACAGATACGCAGTATTTT,CAISEFQSGRGDSTDTQYF
TRBJ2-7,TRBV28,NA,NA,TGTGCCAGCAGTTTTGTGGGGGGGCCGGGGGGTGAGCAGTACTTC,CASSFVGGPGGEQYF
TRBJ2-3,TRBV15,NA,NA,TGTGCCACCTCGTCTAGTTCCCCGGTAGGCACAGATACGCAGTATTTT,CATSSSSPVGTDTQYF
TRBJ2-7,TRBV4-2,NA,NA,TGTGCCAGCAGCCAAGCAGGAAGTTCCAACCCCCTCTACGAGCAGTACTTC,CASSQAGSSNPLYEQYF
TRBJ2-1,TRBV7-9,NA,TRBD2,TGTGCCAGCAGCTTACCCGCTAGCGGCAACAATGAGCAGTTCTTC,CASSLPASGNNEQFF
TRBJ2-7,TRBV7-2,NA,TRBD1,TGTGCCAGCAGCTTGTCCGGGACAGGGGCCTACGAGCAGTACTTC,CASSLSGTGAYEQYF
TRBJ2-7,TRBV2,NA,NA,TGTGCCAGCAGTGAAAGTTGGCCCCTCTACGAGCAGTACTTC,CASSESWPLYEQYF
TRBJ1-2,TRBV5-4,once,NA,TGTGCCAGCAGCTTGAGGGAGGGGCGGTCAGATGGCTACACCTTC,CASSLREGRSDGYTF
TRBJ1-1,TRBV7-6,NA,NA,TGTGCCAGCAGCTCCTTCGGTTACACTGAAGCTTTCTTT,CASSSFGYTEAFF
TRBJ2-5,TRBV5-6,NA,TRBD2,TGTGCCAGCAGCCGGATGACTAGCGGGGAACAAGAGACCCAGTACTTC,CASSRMTSGEQETQYF
TRBJ1-5,TRBV11-3,NA,TRBD1,TGTGCCAGCAGCTTAATTTGGACAGGGGAAAACAATCAGCCCCAGCATTTT,CASSLIWTGENNQPQHF
TRBJ2-5,TRBV7-2,NA,TRBD2,TGTGCCAGCAGCCAAGGCCTAGCGGGGACCCAAGAGACCCAGTACTTC,CASSQGLAGTQETQYF
TRBJ2-7,TRBV18,once,TRBD1,TGTGCCAGCTCACCCACCGGGCAGGGGGCCTACGAGCAGTACTTC,CASSPTGQGAYEQYF
TRBJ1-2,TRBV5-4,NA,TRBD1,TGTGCCAGCAGTTATCCGGGACAGGGGGCGCAGGGCTACACCTTC,CASSYPGQGAQGYTF
TRBJ2-7,TRBV18,once,TRBD2,TGTGCCAGCTCACCCGGGGGGGTCAACGAGCAGTACTTC,CASSPGGVNEQYF
TRBJ1-1,TRBV7-9,NA,NA,TGTGCCAGCAGGAGAGAGGACAGTGACGCTCCCCCTTTT,CASRREDSDAPPF
TRBJ2-2,TRBV5-6,NA,NA,TGTGCCAGCAGGCAGGGGTCCGGGGAGCTGTTTTTT,CASRQGSGELFF
TRBJ2-7,TRBV7-9,few,TRBD1,TGTGCCAGCAGCCCCCTCGGGCAGGGGGCTTACGAGCAGTACTTC,CASSPLGQGAYEQYF
TRBJ2-3,TRBV4-3,NA,NA,TGCGCCAGCAGCCAAGACCTCCCTTCCCTCTCGGGCACAGATACGCAGTATTTT,CASSQDLPSLSGTDTQYF
TRBJ1-6,TRBV7-2,once,NA,TGTGCCAGCAGCTTAGCCCTTAATTCACCCCTCCACTTT,CASSLALNSPLHF
TRBJ2-3,TRBV9,NA,NA,TGTGCCAGCAGCGACGCCGGGAGATACACAGATACGCAGTATTTT,CASSDAGRYTDTQYF
TRBJ2-7,TRBV5-1,NA,TRBD1,TGCGCCAGCAGCTTGGCCCCGGGACAGGGCTCCTACGAGCAGTACTTC,CASSLAPGQGSYEQYF
TRBJ2-1,TRBV19,NA,TRBD1,TGTGCCAGTAGTATGGGACAGGGAATAAATGAGCAGTTCTTC,CASSMGQGINEQFF
TRBJ2-1,TRBV7-8,NA,NA,TGTGCCAGCAGCTTAGTAGGCGGGGCTATAGTCAATGAGCAGTTCTTC,CASSLVGGAIVNEQFF
TRBJ2-7,TRBV5-1,once,TRBD1,TGCGCCAGCAGCTTGGCCGGACAGGGCTTTTTCTACGAGCAGTACTTC,CASSLAGQGFFYEQYF
TRBJ2-2,TRBV5-5,NA,TRBD2,TGTGCCAGCAGCTTCTTACCTCCGGGACTAGCAGGGTGGGGGGAGCTGTTTTTT,CASSFLPPGLAGWGELFF
TRBJ1-2,TRBV18,NA,TRBD1,TGTGCCAGCTCACCACCACGCTTCGGACAGGGAGAAGGGTGGGATGGCTACACCTTC,CASSPPRFGQGEGWDGYTF
TRBJ1-4,TRBV19,NA,NA,TGTGCCAGTAGTATAGATTGGGCACAGAATGAAAAACTGTTTTTT,CASSIDWAQNEKLFF
TRBJ1-5,TRBV5-1,NA,TRBD1,TGCGCCAGCAGCCTAGACGGACAGGGCAATCAGCCCCAGCATTTT,CASSLDGQGNQPQHF
TRBJ1-2,TRBV2,NA,NA,TGTGCCAGAGGGAGCGTAGATGGCTACACCTTC,CARGSVDGYTF
TRBJ2-7,TRBV18,NA,TRBD1,TGTGCCAGCTCACCGGGGACAGGGTCTTTCTCCTACGAGCAGTACTTC,CASSPGTGSFSYEQYF
TRBJ2-5,TRBV9,NA,TRBD2,TGTGCCAGCCGCCGAGGAGTAGCGGGGGAGGTCCAAGAGACCCAGTACTTC,CASRRGVAGEVQETQYF
TRBJ2-3,TRBV4-1,NA,NA,TGCGCCAGCAGCCAATCCTCCCAAATCAGGACAGATACGCAGTATTTT,CASSQSSQIRTDTQYF
TRBJ2-7,TRBV29-1,NA,TRBD1,TGCAGCGTACAGGGGCGACTCTCCTACGAGCAGTACTTC,CSVQGRLSYEQYF
TRBJ2-3,TRBV7-9,NA,TRBD1,TGTGCCAGCAGCCCCGGGACAGGAATATTGGCAGATACGCAGTATTTT,CASSPGTGILADTQYF
TRBJ2-1,TRBV28,few,TRBD1,TGTGCCAGCAGGACCATCGGACAGGTATACAATGAGCAGTTCTTC,CASRTIGQVYNEQFF